The 7 T cell receptor beta chains reported below all come from one sample, sequenced in a study of T cell repertoires in cytomegalovirus infection. TCRdb fed the reads into MiXCR, producing one record per CDR3 protein. Of some 54,000 distinct CDR3 sequences in the sample, about 20% were seen once. These receptors are not linked to any known antigen. The sample was CD8+ T cells from cultured PBMCs, taken from culture after CMV antigen stimulation. The receptors here all came from a human donor in good health (CMV status not recorded). Some clones in this sample may be carry-over from other donors' samples.

This clonotype was found a few times. The V gene is TRBV27, the J gene TRBJ1-1; maybe TRBD1 (5 bases). V was trimmed by 6 bases and J by 3 bases, leaving 20 bases between them. The CDR3 covers 16 residues. Germline loops: CDR1 MNHEY, CDR2 SMNVEV (reference sequence). DNA for the CDR3: TGTGCCAGCAGACTATCCGTCAGGGTTTTGGACACTGAAGCTTTCTTT. It specifies CASRLSVRVLDTEAFF.

The chain employs TRBV14 and TRBJ2-7; 8 bases align to TRBD2. The J segment lost 6 bases and the V segment lost 4 bases, leaving 5 bases of the junction unmatched. The CDR3 sequence is 13 residues long. CDR1 and CDR2 (germline): SGHDN, FVKESK. The CDR3, as DNA: TGTGCCAGCAGCCCATACGGGGGGGCCGAGCAGTACTTC. This encodes CASSPYGGAEQYF.

This clonotype was seen a few times. The V gene is TRBV11-2, the J gene TRBJ2-1; D uncertain. The CDR3 spans 12 residues. V gave up 4 bases and J gave up 9 bases, with 10 bases separating them. The germline CDR1 and CDR2 sequences are SGHAT and FQNNGV. The DNA of the CDR3 is TGTGCCAGCAGCTCAGAGTGGGCTGAGCAGTTCTTC. Protein product: CASSSEWAEQFF. Drawing the rest from reference TRBV11-2 and TRBJ2-1, the complete variable domain is EAGVAQSPRYKIIEKRQSVAFWCNPISGHATLYWYQQILGQGPKLLIQFQNNGVVDDSQLPKDRFSAERLKGVDSTLKIQPAKLEDSAVYLCASSSEWAEQFFGPGTRLTVL.

J is TRBJ2-2 and V is TRBV15, with TRBD1 matching 10 bases. In germline, CDR1 is LNHNV, CDR2 YYDKDF (reference sequence). The junction had 5 bases not matched to a gene; V was cut back by 0 bases and J by 4 bases. CDR3 length equals 17 residues. Here the CDR3 DNA reads TGTGCCACCAGCAGAGATTGGGGGACAGGGGCCACCGGGGAGCTGTTTTTT. Protein product: CATSRDWGTGATGELFF. Complete variable domain (other parts from reference TRBV15 and TRBJ2-2): DAMVIQNPRYQVTQFGKPVTLSCSQTLNHNVMYWYQQKSSQAPKLLFHYYDKDFNNEADTPDNFQSRRPNTSFCFLDIRSPGLGDTAMYLCATSRDWGTGATGELFFGEGSRLTVL.

This clonotype has a handful of counts. The V and J genes are TRBV6-1 and TRBJ1-1; the match to TRBD1 covers 11 bases. V shed 8 bases, J shed 1 base, and the junction held 6 bases outside the gene matches. In germline, CDR1 is MNHNS, CDR2 SASEGT. This CDR3 has 15 amino acids. The CDR3 reads CASELGTGGNTEAFF. CDR3 DNA: TGTGCCAGCGAGTTAGGGACAGGGGGGAACACTGAAGCTTTCTTT.

The rearrangement uses TRBV13 and TRBJ1-1, with TRBD1 matching 7 bases. The CDR3 runs to 14 residues. With V trimmed by 5 bases and J by 7 bases, 10 bases remained unmatched. In germline, CDR1 is PRHDT, CDR2 FYEKMQ (reference sequence). The CDR3 DNA is TGTGCCAGCAGCGGGATACAGGGGCCTAATGAAGCTTTCTTT. It translates to CASSGIQGPNEAFF.

This clonotype was counted at least ten times. The chain couples TRBV7-9 to TRBJ2-6; 8 bases are shared with TRBD1. The germline CDR1 and CDR2 sequences are SEHNR and FQNEAQ (reference sequence). The ends lost 5 bases at V and 4 bases at J; junction bases unmatched: 7. CDR3 length: 16 residues. For the CDR3, the DNA is TGTGCCAGCAGCCGAACAGGGGGGTCAGGGGCCAACGTCCTGACTTTC. This translates into CASSRTGGSGANVLTF.